The TCR beta chain described here comes from a study of shared T cell receptors in the human thymus (dated by TCRdb to the early 2020s). About the study as a whole: The study examined how self-reactive, shared T-cell receptor alpha chains are generated in the human thymus.

From cysteine to phenylalanine, the CDR3 is 16 amino acids long. The read is trimmed to its CDR3 DNA, 48 bases read in frame from base 1. CDR1 and CDR2 (SGHDT, YYEEEE) derive from the germline V gene. The junction carries 14 bases between V and J, which are trimmed by 1 base and 2 bases respectively. The method was the immunoSEQ multiplex PCR assay. TCRdb's version of the immuneACCESS table is confined to in-frame rearrangements and falls short of the full clone set. An unresolved V gene accounts for under half of the shortfall where checked; the remainder is of unknown origin. A total of just under 550,000 clones appear in this sample, around 78% of them only once. The ten largest make up about 0.013% of the sample. A word on this clone: This clone's antigen is unknown. No base-level quality is on record; no much larger clone is a single base apart.

The data were also submitted as part of a second study, on human thymus T cells. In that second paper, the authors write: In Finland, the donors were immunologically healthy infants who were having open corrective cardiac surgery for congenital heart defects. Thymus tissue was collected as surgical resects that were removed during corrective cardiac surgery. V and J gene segment usage appeared biased in both thymic and peripheral blood repertoires. The related research reported highly overlapping thymic TCR repertoires among unrelated individuals. The study used roughly eight infant thymus samples plus four related peripheral blood samples to characterize TCR alpha and beta repertoires. Donor ages ranging from roughly 7 to 250 days were recorded, and over 5 male and a couple of female infants were included in the cohort. Thymocytes were released mechanically from tissue and stored at -70 °C as pellets of roughly 9-32 million cells. A QIAsymphony instrument was used to extract genomic DNA from frozen cell pellets. The immunoSEQ multiplex PCR assay was used to amplify the TCRB and TCRAD loci from a standardized quantity of quality-controlled genomic DNA. The amplicons spanned the V(D)J region and were long enough to cover the CDR3 and allow V and J genes to be identified. Through the commercial immunoSEQ service, the amplicons were sequenced on an Illumina platform. Primer bias and sequencing errors were corrected using previously described methods, and TCRAD and TCRB definitions followed the IMGT database. immunoSEQ Analyzer 3.0 and VDJTools were used for repertoire analysis, which covered basic statistics, V/J segment usage, diversity estimates, rarefaction and pairwise overlap. Diversity was estimated using the Chao1, ChaoE, Efron-Thisted, Shannon and inverse Simpson indices, and was also estimated on datasets down-sampled to the size of the smallest sample. Repertoire overlap was determined by strict matching of CDR3 nucleotide sequence, V gene and J gene, and Jaccard-based multidimensional scaling clustering was applied. On average, thymus samples gave roughly 740,000 unique TCRB clonotypes, whereas blood samples gave roughly 80,000.

The material sequenced was thymocytes. The chain uses TRBV5-6 and TRBJ2-3, with TRBD1 as a weak D call on 5 bases. The clonotype originates from a boy in the first two years of life with a congenital heart defect. Donor details come from another sample of the same person, matched by shared clones. The CDR3 protein is CASSLSLRGTTDTQYF. The DNA reads as follows: TGTGCCAGCAGCTTGAGCCTAAGGGGAACCACAGATACGCAGTATTTT.